This is a list of T cell receptor beta chains from one sample in a study of blood T cell repertoires in COVID-19. Produced via immunoSEQ multiplex PCR; TCRdb's table is partial and in-frame only. The sample holds 75,000 to 100,000 clones, over 75% seen once. The sequenced sample consisted of peripheral blood. The receptors here all came from a woman aged 80 or over with acute or convalescent COVID-19. The CDR3 runs from the conserved cysteine through the conserved F or W. The order of the fields is V gene, J gene, CDR3 protein.

>TRBV10-3|TRBJ2-7
CAISPGQGSYEQYF
>TRBV27|TRBJ2-7
CASSSVARRNEQYF
>TRBV2|TRBJ1-6
CASSVAGEKNSPLHF
>TRBV6-5|TRBJ1-2
CASRQDLNYGYTF
>TRBV18|TRBJ1-1
CASSAGQGVTEAFF
>TRBV2|TRBJ1-5
CASRDSLNQPQHF
>TRBV5-8|TRBJ2-3
CASSFRLAGAADTQYF
>TRBV12-3/TRBV12-4|TRBJ1-2
CASSFSGREGYTF
>TRBV10-3|TRBJ1-1
CAISQGAVNTEAFF
>TRBV5-6|TRBJ1-1
CASSLTYRGFTEAFF
>TRBV24-1|TRBJ2-1
CATSDPSGGPYSYNEQFF
>TRBV4-3|TRBJ2-5
CASSQGTGEETQYF
>TRBV4-3|TRBJ1-6
CASSLKNFLSGDGSPLHF
>TRBV3-1/TRBV3-2|TRBJ1-1
CASSQGGTAEAFF
>TRBV28|TRBJ2-4
CASSIQTVAKNIQYF
>TRBV30|TRBJ2-3
CAWGGPSTDTQYF
>TRBV6-6|TRBJ2-1
CASSRHSGGAAMNEQFF
>TRBV3-1/TRBV3-2|TRBJ1-1
CASSPGVTNTEAFF
>TRBV6-5|TRBJ1-1
CASSSTGMGNTEAFF
>TRBV5-1|TRBJ1-4
CASARGTGNEKLFF
>TRBV7-2|TRBJ2-3
CASSLHREDTQYF
>TRBV2|TRBJ1-2
CASSGRGGYTF
>TRBV2|TRBJ2-2
CASSEGRETGELFF
>TRBV2|TRBJ1-2
CASSETSNRGHYGYTF
>TRBV19|TRBJ1-6
CASSPRQGNSPLHF
>TRBV19|TRBJ2-5
CASSGGDEETQYF
>TRBV9|TRBJ2-2
CASSPRGGGGELFF
>TRBV7-9|TRBJ2-7
CASSLAGPNEQYF
>TRBV2|TRBJ2-3
CASSWDRGRTDTQYF
>TRBV4-1|TRBJ1-6
CASSQESTKRGSPLHF
>TRBV18|TRBJ1-5
CASSPLPPSSNQPQHF
>TRBV9|TRBJ1-5
CASSVALSNQPQHF
>TRBV6-5|TRBJ2-2
CASSSPGQGAGELFF
>TRBV28|TRBJ2-7
CASSFSGEAEQYF
>TRBV4-1|TRBJ2-3
CASSQDGTGSNTDTQYF
>TRBV7-6|TRBJ2-1
CASSSPGQGTYNEQFF
>TRBV5-1|TRBJ2-6
CASSLVSSQGTISGANVLTF
>TRBV12-5|TRBJ1-2
CASGPQGTVDGYTF
>TRBV11-2|TRBJ1-1
CASSSRNSGAFF
>TRBV10-2|TRBJ1-2
CASSESGQVDGYTF
>TRBV6-6|TRBJ1-3
CASSLVGGSGNTIYF
>TRBV11-2|TRBJ1-1
CASSLGRGTTEAFF